A selection of T cell receptor beta chains follows, all from one sample in a study of shared T cell receptors in the human thymus. Libraries were prepared by immunoSEQ multiplex PCR; TCRdb keeps only in-frame clonotypes and omits some of them. This sample has roughly 550,000 clones, with more than 75% found just once. This same sample was also part of a study on human thymus T cells.

The sequenced sample consisted of thymocytes. The source of these receptors is a boy under two years old with a congenital heart defect. Each CDR3 is given with its conserved first and last residue. Each record gives: clone size, V gene, D gene, J gene, CDR3 protein, CDR3 DNA. A D gene is named only where the DNA matches it firmly. Clone size is given for some rows only: seen once, a few or many times, or a class if the clone is expanded.

.	TRBV5-5	TRBD1	TRBJ1-2	CASSYSWTGYGYTF	TGTGCCAGCAGCTACTCATGGACAGGCTATGGCTACACCTTC
.	TRBV6-6	TRBD1	TRBJ1-4	CASSRDRGATNEKLFF	TGTGCCAGCAGCCGGGACAGGGGGGCCACTAATGAAAAACTGTTTTTT
few	TRBV18	TRBD2	TRBJ2-3	CASSPPVAGVDTQYF	TGTGCCAGCTCACCCCCAGTAGCGGGAGTGGATACGCAGTATTTT
.	TRBV29-1	TRBD1	TRBJ2-7	CSVGTGLYTYEQYF	TGCAGCGTCGGGACAGGCCTTTATACCTACGAGCAGTACTTC
.	TRBV25-1	.	TRBJ1-1	CASSEVSENTEAFF	TGTGCCAGCAGTGAAGTTAGCGAGAACACTGAAGCTTTCTTT
once	TRBV4-2	TRBD2	TRBJ2-3	CASSQLSGNGTDTQYF	TGTGCCAGCAGCCAGTTGAGCGGGAACGGCACAGATACGCAGTATTTT
.	TRBV7-2	.	TRBJ1-2	CASKFDFENYGYTF	TGTGCCAGCAAATTCGACTTCGAAAACTATGGCTACACCTTC
.	TRBV4-3	TRBD1	TRBJ1-2	CASSQRDRNYGGYTF	TGCGCCAGCAGCCAACGGGACAGAAACTATGGTGGCTACACCTTC
.	TRBV5-1	.	TRBJ2-3	CASSLTGHSTDTQYF	TGCGCCAGCAGCTTGACAGGCCATAGCACAGATACGCAGTATTTT
.	TRBV30	TRBD1	TRBJ1-5	CACTNAQGGNQPQHF	TGTGCCTGCACCAACGCACAGGGGGGCAATCAGCCCCAGCATTTT
.	TRBV5-1	TRBD1	TRBJ1-4	CASRGQTNEKLFF	TGCGCCAGCAGGGGACAGACTAATGAAAAACTGTTTTTT
.	TRBV5-4	.	TRBJ2-5	CASSLSGETQYF	TGTGCCAGCAGCCTTTCCGGGGAGACCCAGTACTTC
.	TRBV19	.	TRBJ2-7	CASSGLGSGLSYEQYF	TGTGCCAGTAGCGGTCTGGGAAGCGGCCTCTCCTACGAGCAGTACTTC
.	TRBV6-1	TRBD1	TRBJ1-3	CASSEAQQGAGNTIYF	TGTGCCAGCAGTGAAGCACAACAGGGGGCTGGAAACACCATATATTTT
.	TRBV28	TRBD1	TRBJ2-5	CASSSTGEQRETQYF	TGTGCCAGCAGTTCCACAGGGGAGCAACGGGAGACCCAGTACTTC
.	TRBV5-6	TRBD2	TRBJ2-5	CASSLGTSGRIWGQETQYF	TGTGCCAGCAGCCTCGGGACTAGCGGGAGGATCTGGGGCCAAGAGACCCAGTACTTC
once	TRBV25-1	TRBD1	TRBJ2-2	CASSATPGQGDTGELFF	TGTGCCAGCAGTGCCACCCCGGGACAGGGGGACACCGGGGAGCTGTTTTTT
.	TRBV5-1	.	TRBJ2-7	CASSEPYEQYF	TGCGCCAGCAGCGAGCCCTACGAGCAGTACTTC
once	TRBV7-2	.	TRBJ2-5	CASSYGTYEETQYF	TGTGCCAGCAGCTACGGGACTTATGAAGAGACCCAGTACTTC
few	TRBV6-6	TRBD1	TRBJ1-5	CASSPRQGEATQHF	TGTGCCAGCAGCCCGAGGCAGGGGGAAGCGACCCAGCATTTT
.	TRBV14	TRBD2	TRBJ2-3	CASSQDGSGRLDTQYF	TGTGCCAGCAGCCAAGATGGGAGCGGGAGGTTAGATACGCAGTATTTT
few	TRBV28	.	TRBJ1-3	CASSLRSSGNTIYF	TGTGCCAGCAGTTTGCGGTCCTCTGGAAACACCATATATTTT
.	TRBV11-2	.	TRBJ2-1	CASSLVRSGPYNEQFF	TGTGCCAGCAGCTTAGTTCGGAGCGGTCCCTACAATGAGCAGTTCTTC
.	TRBV11-1	TRBD1	TRBJ1-1	CASSLGDRQGAEAFF	TGTGCCAGCAGCTTAGGGGACAGGCAGGGAGCTGAAGCTTTCTTT
.	TRBV6-5	.	TRBJ2-1	CASSPNRGGNNEQFF	TGTGCCAGCAGTCCCAACAGGGGAGGAAACAATGAGCAGTTCTTC
few	TRBV19	.	TRBJ1-5	CASSIGGRADQPQHF	TGTGCCAGTAGTATAGGCGGCAGGGCCGATCAGCCCCAGCATTTT
.	TRBV30	TRBD2	TRBJ2-1	CAWSFSGSHNEQFF	TGTGCCTGGAGTTTTAGCGGGAGTCATAATGAGCAGTTCTTC
.	TRBV5-4	.	TRBJ2-7	CASSLELASYEQYF	TGTGCCAGCAGCTTGGAGTTAGCTTCCTACGAGCAGTACTTC
once	TRBV7-2	TRBD2	TRBJ2-1	CASSFMGLAGVPLHNEQFF	TGTGCCAGCAGCTTCATGGGACTAGCGGGAGTTCCTCTACACAATGAGCAGTTCTTC
.	TRBV19	.	TRBJ1-2	CASSILGSPSYYGYTF	TGTGCCAGTAGTATCCTTGGCAGTCCCTCCTACTATGGCTACACCTTC
.	TRBV21-1	.	TRBJ2-7	CASSKVRGRGTPYEQYF	TGTGCCAGCAGCAAAGTTCGCGGGAGAGGGACTCCCTACGAGCAGTACTTC
.	TRBV7-9	.	TRBJ1-3	CASSSGRGGGNTIYF	TGTGCCAGCAGCTCCGGACGCGGCGGAGGGAACACCATATATTTT
few	TRBV5-1	TRBD2	TRBJ2-1	CASSFGQRELAGSEQFF	TGCGCCAGCAGCTTCGGGCAGAGAGAGCTAGCGGGTAGTGAGCAGTTCTTC
.	TRBV2	.	TRBJ1-5	CASSEAWSHFEGNQPQHF	TGTGCCAGCAGTGAAGCATGGTCCCACTTTGAGGGCAATCAGCCCCAGCATTTT
.	TRBV12-5	TRBD2	TRBJ2-1	CASGCPAGARGSGSYNEQFF	TGTGCTAGTGGTTGCCCGGCGGGAGCGAGGGGTAGCGGCTCCTACAATGAGCAGTTCTTC
.	TRBV25-1	.	TRBJ2-5	CASSESWRAWEQETQYF	TGTGCCAGCAGTGAATCTTGGCGGGCATGGGAGCAAGAGACCCAGTACTTC
.	TRBV27	TRBD1	TRBJ1-3	CASSSTGAGNTIYF	TGTGCCAGCAGTTCGACAGGGGCCGGAAACACCATATATTTT
.	TRBV4-3	TRBD1	TRBJ2-7	CASSQDGTGSYEQYF	TGCGCCAGCAGCCAAGACGGGACAGGGTCCTACGAGCAGTACTTC
.	TRBV11-1	TRBD2	TRBJ2-7	CASSPLETGGPVSEQYF	TGTGCCAGCAGCCCGCTAGAGACGGGAGGGCCGGTGAGCGAGCAGTACTTC
.	TRBV4-3	TRBD2	TRBJ2-7	CASSQDVGGSGSHEQYF	TGCGCCAGCAGCCAAGATGTGGGTGGTAGCGGGAGCCACGAGCAGTACTTC